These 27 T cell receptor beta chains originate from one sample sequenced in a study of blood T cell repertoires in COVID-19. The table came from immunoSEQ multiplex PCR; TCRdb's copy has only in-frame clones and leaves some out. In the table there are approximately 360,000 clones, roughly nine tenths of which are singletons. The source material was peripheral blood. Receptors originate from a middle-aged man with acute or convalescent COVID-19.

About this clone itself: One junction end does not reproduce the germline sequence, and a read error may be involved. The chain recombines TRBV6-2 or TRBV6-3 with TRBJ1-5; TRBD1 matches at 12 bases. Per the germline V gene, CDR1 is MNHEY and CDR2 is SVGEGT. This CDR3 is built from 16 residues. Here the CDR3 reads CASSFGTGGSSQPQHF. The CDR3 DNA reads TGTGCCAGCAGTTTCGGGACAGGGGGCAGCAGTCAGCCCCAGCATTTT.

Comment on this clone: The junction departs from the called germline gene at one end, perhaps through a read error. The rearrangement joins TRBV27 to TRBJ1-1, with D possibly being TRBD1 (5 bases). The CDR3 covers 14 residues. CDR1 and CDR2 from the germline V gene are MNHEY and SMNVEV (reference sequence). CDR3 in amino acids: CAGRRDWRGTEAFF. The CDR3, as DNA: TGTGCCGGCAGGAGAGACTGGCGGGGGACTGAAGCTTTCTTT.

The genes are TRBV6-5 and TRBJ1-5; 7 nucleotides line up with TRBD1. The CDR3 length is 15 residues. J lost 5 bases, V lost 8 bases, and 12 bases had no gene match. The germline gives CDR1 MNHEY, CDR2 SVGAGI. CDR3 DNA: TGTGCCAGCTCCCCTAACGGACAGGTCCATCAGCCCCAGCATTTT. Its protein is CASSPNGQVHQPQHF.

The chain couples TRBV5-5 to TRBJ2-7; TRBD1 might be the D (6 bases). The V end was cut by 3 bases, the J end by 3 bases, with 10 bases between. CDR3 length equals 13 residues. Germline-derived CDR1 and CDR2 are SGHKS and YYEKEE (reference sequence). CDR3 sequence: CASSWGPNYEQYF. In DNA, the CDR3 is TGTGCCAGCAGCTGGGGGCCTAACTACGAGCAGTACTTC.

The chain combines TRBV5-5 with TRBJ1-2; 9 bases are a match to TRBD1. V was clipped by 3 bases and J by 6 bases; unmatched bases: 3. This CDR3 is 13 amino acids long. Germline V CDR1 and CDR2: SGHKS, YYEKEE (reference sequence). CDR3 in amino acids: CASSWTGDDGYTF. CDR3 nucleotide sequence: TGTGCCAGCAGCTGGACAGGGGACGATGGCTACACCTTC.

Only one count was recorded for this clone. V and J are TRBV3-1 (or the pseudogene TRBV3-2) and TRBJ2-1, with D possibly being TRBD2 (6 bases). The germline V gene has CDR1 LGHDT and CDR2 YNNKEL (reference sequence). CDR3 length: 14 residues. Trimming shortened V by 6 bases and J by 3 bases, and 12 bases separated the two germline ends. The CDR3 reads CASSFRGSYNEQFF. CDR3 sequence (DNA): TGTGCCAGCAGTTTCCGGGGGAGCTACAATGAGCAGTTCTTC.

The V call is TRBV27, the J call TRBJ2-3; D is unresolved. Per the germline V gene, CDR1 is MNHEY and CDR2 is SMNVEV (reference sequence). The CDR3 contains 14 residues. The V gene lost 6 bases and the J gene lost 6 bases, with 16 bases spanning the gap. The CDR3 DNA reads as TGTGCCAGCAGCATCTACCTCTACTCCGATACGCAGTATTTT. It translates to CASSIYLYSDTQYF.

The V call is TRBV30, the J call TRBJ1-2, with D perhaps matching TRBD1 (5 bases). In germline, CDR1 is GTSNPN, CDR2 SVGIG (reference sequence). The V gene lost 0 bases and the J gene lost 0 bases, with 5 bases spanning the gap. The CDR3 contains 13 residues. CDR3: CAWSVGANYGYTF. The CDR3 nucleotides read TGTGCCTGGAGTGTAGGGGCTAACTATGGCTACACCTTC.

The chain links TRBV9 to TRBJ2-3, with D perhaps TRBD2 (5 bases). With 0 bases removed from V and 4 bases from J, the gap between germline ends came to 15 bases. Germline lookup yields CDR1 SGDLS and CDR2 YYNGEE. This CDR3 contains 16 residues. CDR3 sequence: CASSVDWELGADTQYF. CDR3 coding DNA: TGTGCCAGCAGCGTAGATTGGGAGTTGGGTGCAGATACGCAGTATTTT.

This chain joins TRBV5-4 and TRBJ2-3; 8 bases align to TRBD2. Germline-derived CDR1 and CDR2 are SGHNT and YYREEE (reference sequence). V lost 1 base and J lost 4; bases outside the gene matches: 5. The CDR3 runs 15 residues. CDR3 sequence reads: CASSLRSGNPDTQYF. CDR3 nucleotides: TGTGCCAGCAGCTTGCGTAGCGGGAACCCAGATACGCAGTATTTT.

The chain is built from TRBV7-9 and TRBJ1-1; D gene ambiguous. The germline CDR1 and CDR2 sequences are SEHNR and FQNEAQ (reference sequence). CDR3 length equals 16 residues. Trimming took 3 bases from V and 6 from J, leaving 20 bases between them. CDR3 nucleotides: TGTGCCAGCAGCTTTCCCCCCGGTCGGGAGGCTGCTGAAGCTTTCTTT. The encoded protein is CASSFPPGREAAEAFF.

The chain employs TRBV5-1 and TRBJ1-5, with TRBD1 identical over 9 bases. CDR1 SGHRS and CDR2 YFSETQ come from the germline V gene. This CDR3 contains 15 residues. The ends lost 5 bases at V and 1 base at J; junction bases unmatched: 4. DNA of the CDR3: TGCGCCAGCAGTTTTACAGGGGGCAGCAATCAGCCCCAGCATTTT. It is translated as CASSFTGGSNQPQHF.

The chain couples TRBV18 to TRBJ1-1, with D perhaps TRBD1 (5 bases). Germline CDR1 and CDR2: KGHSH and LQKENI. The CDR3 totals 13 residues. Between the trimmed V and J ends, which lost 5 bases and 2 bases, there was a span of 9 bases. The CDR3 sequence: CASSVQGNTEAFF. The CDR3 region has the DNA TGTGCCAGCTCAGTCCAGGGAAACACTGAAGCTTTCTTT.

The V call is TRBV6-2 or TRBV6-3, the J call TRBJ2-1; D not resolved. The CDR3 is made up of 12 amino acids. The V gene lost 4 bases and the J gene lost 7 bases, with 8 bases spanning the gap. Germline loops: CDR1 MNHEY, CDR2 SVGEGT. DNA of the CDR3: TGTGCCAGCAGTTCACTCTCAAATGAGCAGTTCTTC. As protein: CASSSLSNEQFF.

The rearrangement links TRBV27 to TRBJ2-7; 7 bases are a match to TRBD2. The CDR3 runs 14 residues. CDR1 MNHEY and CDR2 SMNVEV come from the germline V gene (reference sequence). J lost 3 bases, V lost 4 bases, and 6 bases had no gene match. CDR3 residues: CASSSGGGYYEQYF. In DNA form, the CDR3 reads TGTGCCAGCAGTTCTGGGGGGGGTTACTACGAGCAGTACTTC.

CDR3 sequence: CASTSPKGGSNEKLFF. The CDR3 nucleotides are TGTGCCAGCACCTCCCCAAAAGGAGGTTCGAATGAAAAACTGTTTTTT. The V and J genes are TRBV28 and TRBJ1-4; D gene ambiguous. The CDR3 consists of 16 residues. Per germline, CDR1 MDHEN and CDR2 SYDVKM. The V gene lost 7 bases and the J gene lost 5 bases, with 20 bases spanning the gap.

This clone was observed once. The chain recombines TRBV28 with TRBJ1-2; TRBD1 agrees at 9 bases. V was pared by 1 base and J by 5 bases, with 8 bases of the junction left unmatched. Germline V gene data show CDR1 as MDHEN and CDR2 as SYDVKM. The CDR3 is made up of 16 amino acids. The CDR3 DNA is TGTGCCAGCAGTTTATTCCGACAGGGGGATCGATATGGCTACACCTTC. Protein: CASSLFRQGDRYGYTF.

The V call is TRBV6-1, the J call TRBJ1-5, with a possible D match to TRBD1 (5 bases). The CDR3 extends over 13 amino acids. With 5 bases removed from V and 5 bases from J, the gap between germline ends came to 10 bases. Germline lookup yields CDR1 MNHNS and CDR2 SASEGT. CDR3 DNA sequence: TGTGCCAGCAGTACTGACAGACATCAGCCCCAGCATTTT. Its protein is CASSTDRHQPQHF.

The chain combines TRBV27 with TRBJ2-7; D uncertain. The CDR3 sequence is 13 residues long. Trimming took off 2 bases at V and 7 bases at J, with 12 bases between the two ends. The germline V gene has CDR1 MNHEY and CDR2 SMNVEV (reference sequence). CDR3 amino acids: CASSLAVDGEQYF. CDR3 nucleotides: TGTGCCAGCAGTTTAGCGGTGGATGGGGAGCAGTACTTC.

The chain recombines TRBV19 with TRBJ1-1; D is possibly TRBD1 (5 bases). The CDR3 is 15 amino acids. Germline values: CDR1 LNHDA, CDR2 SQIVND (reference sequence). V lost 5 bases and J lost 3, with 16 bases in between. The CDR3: CASSPKGTVHTEAFF. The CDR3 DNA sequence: TGTGCCAGTAGTCCTAAGGGGACTGTCCACACTGAAGCTTTCTTT.

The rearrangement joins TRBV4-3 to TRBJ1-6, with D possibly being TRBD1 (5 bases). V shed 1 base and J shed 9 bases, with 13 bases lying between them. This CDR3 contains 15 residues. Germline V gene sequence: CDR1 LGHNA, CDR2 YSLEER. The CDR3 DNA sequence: TGCGCCAGCAGCCAAGCAGGGTACGGGAGTTCACCCCTCCACTTT. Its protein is CASSQAGYGSSPLHF.

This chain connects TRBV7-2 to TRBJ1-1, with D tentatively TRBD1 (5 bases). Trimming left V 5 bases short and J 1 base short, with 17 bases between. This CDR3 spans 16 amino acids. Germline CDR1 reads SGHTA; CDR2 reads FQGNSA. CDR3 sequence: CASSQDSWTRNTEAFF. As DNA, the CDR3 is TGTGCCAGCAGCCAAGATAGCTGGACAAGGAACACTGAAGCTTTCTTT.

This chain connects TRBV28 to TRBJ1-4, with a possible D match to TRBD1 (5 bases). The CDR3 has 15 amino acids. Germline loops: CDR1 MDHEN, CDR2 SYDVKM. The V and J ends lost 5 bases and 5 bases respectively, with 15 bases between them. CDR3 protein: CASSAPGLRNEKLFF. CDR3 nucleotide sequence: TGTGCCAGCAGTGCTCCGGGACTGAGAAATGAAAAACTGTTTTTT.

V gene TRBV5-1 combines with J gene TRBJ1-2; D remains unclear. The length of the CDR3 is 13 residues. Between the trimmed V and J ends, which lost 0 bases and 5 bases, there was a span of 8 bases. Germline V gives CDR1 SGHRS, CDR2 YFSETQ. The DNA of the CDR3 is TGCGCCAGCAGCTTGGCTGATAGTTATGGCTACACCTTC. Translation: CASSLADSYGYTF.

The CDR3 DNA sequence: TGTGCCAGCAGCCAAGATGCGTTTATGGAGGGGGCGCGGACTGAAGCTTTCTTT. It is translated as CASSQDAFMEGARTEAFF. The chain employs TRBV3-1 (or the pseudogene TRBV3-2) and TRBJ1-1, with TRBD1 identical over 7 bases. Trimming removed 0 bases from V and 5 bases from J; junction bases left unmatched: 15. The CDR3 sequence is 18 residues long. In germline, CDR1 is LGHDT, CDR2 YNNKEL (reference sequence).

The CDR3, as DNA: TGTGCCAGCAGCTCCCCGAGGGTTGAGCAGTTCTTC. Its protein product is CASSSPRVEQFF. The chain recombines TRBV7-2 with TRBJ2-1, with a possible D match to TRBD2 (5 bases). In germline, CDR1 is SGHTA, CDR2 FQGNSA. V was cut by 4 bases and J by 9 bases, with 10 bases left in between. The CDR3 spans 12 residues. Based on the CDR3 plus reference TRBV7-2 and TRBJ2-1, the full variable domain is GAGVSQSPSNKVTEKGKDVELRCDPISGHTALYWYRQSLGQGLEFLIYFQGNSAPDKSGLPSDRFSAERTGGSVSTLTIQRTQQEDSAVYLCASSSPRVEQFFGPGTRLTVL.

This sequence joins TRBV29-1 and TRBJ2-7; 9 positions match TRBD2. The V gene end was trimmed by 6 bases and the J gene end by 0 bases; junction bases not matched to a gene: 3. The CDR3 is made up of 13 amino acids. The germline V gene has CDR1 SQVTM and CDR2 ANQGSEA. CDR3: CSVAGGNSYEQYF. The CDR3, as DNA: TGCAGCGTGGCGGGGGGGAACTCCTACGAGCAGTACTTC.